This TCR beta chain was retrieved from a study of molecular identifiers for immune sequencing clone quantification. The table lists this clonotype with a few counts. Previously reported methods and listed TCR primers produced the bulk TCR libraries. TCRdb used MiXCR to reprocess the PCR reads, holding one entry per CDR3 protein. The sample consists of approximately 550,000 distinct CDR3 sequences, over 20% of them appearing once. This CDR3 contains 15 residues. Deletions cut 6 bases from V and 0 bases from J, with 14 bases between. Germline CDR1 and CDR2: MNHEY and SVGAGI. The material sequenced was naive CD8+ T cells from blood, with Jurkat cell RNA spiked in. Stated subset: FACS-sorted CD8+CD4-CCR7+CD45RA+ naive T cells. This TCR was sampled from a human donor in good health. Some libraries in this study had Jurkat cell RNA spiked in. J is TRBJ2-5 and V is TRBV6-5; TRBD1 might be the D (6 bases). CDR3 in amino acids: CASSPTGAYQETQYF. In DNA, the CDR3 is TGTGCCAGCAGCCCGACAGGCGCTTACCAAGAGACCCAGTACTTC.